This T cell receptor (beta chain) emerged from a study of shared clonotypes between healthy human individuals. Worth noting for this clone: Its antigen remains unidentified.

Points from the study as a whole: The sampled material consisted only of blood, and tissue repertoires are likely to differ. Few donors restricted represented genetic and exposure-history diversity.

Per germline, CDR1 LNHDA and CDR2 SQIVND (reference sequence). The CDR3 spans 17 residues. The ends were cut back, 5 bases at V and 8 bases at J, with 24 bases in the middle. The test was conducted at deep level. Assay: immunoSEQ multiplex PCR; the TCRdb copy retains only in-frame clones and omits some. The table shows about 560,000 clones, with 70% to 80% occurring only once. The chain uses TRBV19 and TRBJ1-4, with D perhaps TRBD1 (6 bases). The receptor's source is a woman in her thirties or forties in good health. Some clones in this sample may be carry-over from other donors' samples. Material for sequencing was PBMCs. CDR3 nucleotides: TGTGCCAGTAGTTCCAAACCCTACAGGGTAGCAAGAGAAAAACTGTTTTTT. As protein: CASSSKPYRVAREKLFF.